Following are 11 T cell receptor beta chains from one sample sequenced in a study of neurological immune-mediated disorders. As for time point: longitudinal time-point 2. TCRdb reprocessed the 5' RACE reads via MiXCR and lists one record per CDR3 protein. Of approximately 82,000 distinct CDR3 sequences in the sample, approximately 13% are singletons; the top ten hold around 5%. The specimen sequenced was PBMCs. These TCRs come from a female donor with HTLV-1-associated myelopathy (HAM/TSP).

This clonotype has only a few counts. A much larger clone differs from this one at a single base, so this may be a read error. This chain joins TRBV28 and TRBJ2-1, with D perhaps TRBD2 (7 bases). The germline CDR1 and CDR2 sequences are MDHEN and SYDVKM. The CDR3 has 16 residues. The CDR3 DNA reads TGTGTCAGCACCTCAAGGGGGGGGAGCTCCTACAATGAGCAGTTCTTC. Protein sequence: CVSTSRGGSSYNEQFF.

This clonotype was observed at least ten times. J is TRBJ2-3 and V is TRBV25-1, with 10 nucleotides matching TRBD2. CDR1 MGHDK and CDR2 SYGVNS come from the germline V gene. Unmatched junction bases numbered 6, after V lost 10 bases and J lost 2 bases. The CDR3 extends over 14 amino acids. CDR3 sequence: CATQTSGVTDTQYF. DNA for the CDR3: TGTGCCACCCAAACTAGCGGGGTCACAGATACGCAGTATTTT.

This clonotype was counted at least ten times. V and J are TRBV21-1 and TRBJ1-1. TRBV21-1 is designated a pseudogene. There are 14 residues in the CDR3. CDR3 sequence (DNA): TGTGCCAGCAGCGAGGCGGCACAGAACACTGAAGCTTTCTTT. Encoded protein: CASSEAAQNTEAFF.

This clonotype has more than one count but fewer than ten. The chain recombines TRBV20-1 with TRBJ2-5; 7 nucleotides agree with TRBD2. Trimming at V came to 6 bases and at J to 5 bases, leaving 9 bases not matched to a gene. Germline V gene sequence: CDR1 DFQATT, CDR2 SNEGSKA (reference sequence). This CDR3 has 13 residues. In DNA, the CDR3 is TGCAGTGCCTCGCGGGACGGGGGGGAGACCCAGTACTTC. Translated, it gives CSASRDGGETQYF.

This clonotype was seen ten or more times. This chain links TRBV10-3 with TRBJ2-3; TRBD1 matches at 9 bases. Trimming at V came to 3 bases and at J to 1 base, leaving 14 bases not matched to a gene. The CDR3 runs 19 residues. Germline V gene data show CDR1 as ENHRY and CDR2 as SYGVKD. The CDR3 sequence: CAISDRTGGSPGGTDTQYF. The CDR3 DNA reads as TGTGCCATCAGTGACCGAACAGGGGGCTCCCCGGGGGGCACAGATACGCAGTATTTT.

The chain joins TRBV9 to TRBJ2-7, with a weak D call TRBD1 (6 bases). Trimming stripped 0 bases from V and 3 bases from J, with 7 bases between. Germline V gene data show CDR1 as SGDLS and CDR2 as YYNGEE. The CDR3 loop spans 13 amino acids. This CDR3 is CASSVGGRYEQYF. DNA of the CDR3: TGTGCCAGCAGCGTAGGGGGGCGCTACGAGCAGTACTTC. Together with reference TRBV9 and TRBJ2-7, the CDR3 gives the full variable domain: DSGVTQTPKHLITATGQRVTLRCSPRSGDLSVYWYQQSLDQGLQFLIQYYNGEERAKGNILERFSAQQFPDLHSELNLSSLELGDSALYFCASSVGGRYEQYFGPGTRLTVT.

This clonotype occurred many times. The chain combines TRBV10-3 with TRBJ2-4; 10 bases match TRBD1. The CDR3 contains 15 residues. CDR1 and CDR2 from the germline V gene are ENHRY and SYGVKD. Trimming removed 4 bases from V and 2 bases from J; junction bases left unmatched: 2. Here the CDR3 DNA reads TGTGCCATCAGTGGGACAGGGGGATCCAAAAACATTCAGTACTTC. It is translated as CAISGTGGSKNIQYF.

The sample holds many counts of this clonotype. The V call is TRBV5-1, the J call TRBJ2-3; 8 bases line up with TRBD2. The length of the CDR3 is 16 residues. The V segment lost 4 bases and the J segment 0 bases; nucleotides outside the gene matches: 7. Germline V gene data show CDR1 as SGHRS and CDR2 as YFSETQ. The CDR3 sequence: CASSPRGGGSTDTQYF. The CDR3 coding sequence is TGCGCCAGCAGCCCCCGGGGGGGGGGGAGCACAGATACGCAGTATTTT.

This clonotype was detected many times. V usage is TRBV11-2 and J usage is TRBJ2-3, with D unclear. This CDR3 is built from 12 residues. Germline CDR1 is SGHAT and CDR2 is FQNNGV. Trimming took off 5 bases at V and 2 bases at J, with 5 bases between the two ends. The CDR3 bases are TGTGCCAGCAGCACCATCACAGATACGCAGTATTTT. Protein: CASSTITDTQYF.

This clonotype was seen many times. V and J are TRBV7-7 and TRBJ2-6; D gene ambiguous. Germline V gene sequence: CDR1 SSHAT, CDR2 FNYEAQ (reference sequence). Trimming took off 3 bases at V and 2 bases at J, with 5 bases between the two ends. The CDR3 extends over 14 amino acids. CDR3 sequence (DNA): TGTGCCAGCAGCTTTAGCCCTGGGGCCAACGTCCTGACTTTC. It codes for CASSFSPGANVLTF.

This clonotype was detected ten times or more. This chain joins TRBV5-1 and TRBJ1-1; the match to TRBD1 covers 9 bases. J gave up 0 bases and V 1 base, and 7 bases lay outside the gene matches. There are 17 residues in the CDR3. In germline, CDR1 is SGHRS, CDR2 YFSETQ. CDR3 residues: CASSLSTGGQMNTEAFF. The CDR3 nucleotides read TGCGCCAGCAGCTTGTCGACAGGGGGGCAAATGAACACTGAAGCTTTCTTT.